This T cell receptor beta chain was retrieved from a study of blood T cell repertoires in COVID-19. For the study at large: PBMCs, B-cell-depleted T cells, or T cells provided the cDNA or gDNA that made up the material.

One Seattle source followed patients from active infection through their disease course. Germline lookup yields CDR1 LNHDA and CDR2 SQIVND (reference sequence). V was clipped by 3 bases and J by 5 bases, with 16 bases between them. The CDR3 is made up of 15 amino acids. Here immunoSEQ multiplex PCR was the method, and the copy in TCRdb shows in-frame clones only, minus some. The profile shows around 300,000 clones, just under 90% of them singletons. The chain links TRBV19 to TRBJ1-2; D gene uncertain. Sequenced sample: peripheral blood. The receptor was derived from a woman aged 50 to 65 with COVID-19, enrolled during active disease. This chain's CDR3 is CASSIPSPVLYGYTF. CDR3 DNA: TGTGCCAGTAGTATTCCCAGTCCCGTCCTGTATGGCTACACCTTC. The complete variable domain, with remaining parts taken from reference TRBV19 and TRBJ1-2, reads DGGITQSPKYLFRKEGQNVTLSCEQNLNHDAMYWYRQDPGQGLRLIYYSQIVNDFQKGDIAEGYSVSREKKESFPLTVTSAQKNPTAFYLCASSIPSPVLYGYTFGSGTRLTVV.